A selection of T cell receptor beta chains follows, all from one sample in a study of blood T cells in healthy people across ages. MiXCR, run by TCRdb on the 5' RACE reads, gives a single entry per CDR3 protein. The repertoire holds about 1,800,000 distinct CDR3 sequences, with about 30% as singletons. The material sequenced was blood. These receptors were taken from a woman in her thirties in good health. Each CDR3 is given with its conserved first and last residue.

V gene	CDR3 length	J gene	CDR3 protein
TRBV7-9	16	TRBJ1-1	CASSLEAAVMNTEAFF
TRBV5-1	13	TRBJ1-1	CASSQQGATEAFF
TRBV7-9	19	TRBJ2-4	CASSLEGRGRPIAKSIRYF
TRBV6-1	15	TRBJ2-1	CASSDYGDSYNEQFF
TRBV24-1	12	TRBJ2-1	CATSAGDNEQFF
TRBV6-5	12	TRBJ2-5	CASRNGRETQYF
TRBV7-2	14	TRBJ2-5	CASSLGGGRNEQYF
TRBV14	14	TRBJ2-7	CASRMTGESYEQYF
TRBV2	12	TRBJ2-7	CASADRSYEQYF
TRBV20-1	16	TRBJ2-5	CSAREGTGRYQETQYF
TRBV5-1	14	TRBJ2-5	CASSLVEPLETQYF
TRBV4-3	14	TRBJ1-1	CASSQTFYDTEAFF
TRBV12-3/TRBV12-4	16	TRBJ2-3	CASSLPAGGRTDTQYF
TRBV6-1	13	TRBJ1-1	CASVRGYGTEAFF
TRBV6-6	15	TRBJ1-2	CASSAPEGTTYGYTF
TRBV11-3	13	TRBJ1-2	CASSPTGGRGCTF
TRBV20-1	12	TRBJ2-5	CSAMDDQETQYF
TRBV12-3/TRBV12-4	13	TRBJ1-1	CASTLRGDTEAFF
TRBV20-1	14	TRBJ2-3	CSVTQGAGTDTQYF
TRBV5-1	13	TRBJ2-7	CASSIDRDYEQYF
TRBV5-6	13	TRBJ2-5	CAARTGGEETQYF
TRBV7-3	14	TRBJ1-1	CASSSRDKATEAFF
TRBV5-1	12	TRBJ1-2	CASRKLDYGYTF
TRBV5-1	15	TRBJ2-3	CASSITGDSTDTQYF